A single sample gave rise to the 20 T cell receptor beta chains below, sequenced in a study of cytomegalovirus exposure and HLA in healthy donors. The protocol was immunoSEQ multiplex PCR, while the TCRdb copy is restricted to in-frame clones and leaves out a portion. The sample shows 110,000 or so clones, roughly 88% of them seen only once. Sequencing input: PBMCs. The receptors here all came from a young man in good health and CMV-seronegative.

The chain uses TRBV6-6 and TRBJ2-5, with 8 bases lining up with TRBD2. Germline V gene sequence: CDR1 MNHNY, CDR2 SVGAGI (reference sequence). The CDR3 covers 15 residues. The V gene end was trimmed by 6 bases and the J gene end by 5 bases; junction bases not matched to a gene: 11. The CDR3 DNA follows: TGTGCCAGCAGCCTCCTCGGGGGGGGTGGGGAGACCCAGTACTTC. It codes for CASSLLGGGGETQYF.

The chain links TRBV5-4 to TRBJ1-2; D is undetermined. CDR3 length: 13 residues. Germline V CDR1 and CDR2: SGHNT, YYREEE (reference sequence). Trimming pared 5 bases from V and 5 bases from J, leaving 13 bases between. DNA for the CDR3: TGTGCCAGCAGTGTTGAGGGTGGGTATGGCTACACCTTC. This translates into CASSVEGGYGYTF.

The chain carries TRBV11-2 and TRBJ1-1, with no clear D. Germline loops: CDR1 SGHAT, CDR2 FQNNGV. The CDR3 totals 15 residues. Trimming pared 1 base from V and 3 bases from J, leaving 12 bases between. CDR3 in amino acids: CASSLALAGDTEAFF. CDR3 nucleotide sequence: TGTGCCAGCAGCTTAGCCCTGGCCGGGGACACTGAAGCTTTCTTT.

The chain couples TRBV6-5 to TRBJ1-2; 10 positions match TRBD1. This CDR3 is 14 amino acids long. Losses at the gene ends were 6 bases for V and 2 bases for J; bases not matched to a gene: 3. The germline gives CDR1 MNHEY, CDR2 SVGAGI. CDR3 DNA sequence: TGTGCCAGCAGGAAGACAGGGGGCAACTATGGCTACACCTTC. This gives the protein CASRKTGGNYGYTF.

The V gene is TRBV18, the J gene TRBJ2-1, with 7 bases matching TRBD1. With V trimmed by 0 bases and J by 0 bases, 5 bases remained unmatched. Germline V gene data show CDR1 as KGHSH and CDR2 as LQKENI. CDR3 length: 17 amino acids. Here the CDR3 DNA reads TGTGCCAGCTCACCACCGCGGACAGGAATCTCCTACAATGAGCAGTTCTTC. The encoded protein is CASSPPRTGISYNEQFF.

The CDR3 loop is CASSRGTGAPNTEAFF. CDR3 in DNA: TGTGCCAGTAGTAGGGGGACAGGGGCCCCGAACACTGAAGCTTTCTTT. The chain joins TRBV19 to TRBJ1-1, with 10 bases identical to TRBD1. J lost 1 base, V lost 4 bases, and 6 bases had no gene match. In germline, CDR1 is LNHDA, CDR2 SQIVND (reference sequence). The CDR3 sequence is 16 residues long.

CDR3: CASSFGTGATDTQYF. For the CDR3, the DNA is TGTGCCAGCAGCTTTGGGACAGGGGCCACAGATACGCAGTATTTT. The J gene is TRBJ2-3, the V gene TRBV7-9, with 10 bases identical to TRBD1. Germline CDR1 SEHNR, CDR2 FQNEAQ (reference sequence). This CDR3 spans 15 amino acids. V shed 3 bases, J shed 2 bases, and the junction held 2 bases outside the gene matches.

V and J are TRBV27 and TRBJ1-1; TRBD1 aligns across 7 bases. After removal of 5 bases from V and 4 bases from J, the junction contained 13 bases not matched to a gene. This CDR3 has 16 amino acids. Germline CDR1 reads MNHEY; CDR2 reads SMNVEV (reference sequence). This CDR3 is CASSPSLTGLGTEAFF. CDR3 bases: TGTGCCAGCAGTCCTTCCTTGACAGGGCTAGGCACTGAAGCTTTCTTT.

This rearrangement joins TRBV27 to TRBJ1-2; D possibly corresponds to TRBD1 (6 bases). V lost 4 bases and J 8 bases, leaving 26 bases between the germline ends. Germline V gene data show CDR1 as MNHEY and CDR2 as SMNVEV (reference sequence). The CDR3 is 17 residues long. The CDR3 loop is CASSSVETGLVVKGYTF. The CDR3, as DNA: TGTGCCAGCAGTTCTGTAGAGACAGGCCTCGTAGTGAAAGGCTACACCTTC.

This clone has more than one count but fewer than ten. The chain combines TRBV7-2 with TRBJ1-5; 8 bases are a match to TRBD1. The trim removed 4 bases at V and 9 bases at J, leaving 5 bases unmatched. The germline V gene has CDR1 SGHTA and CDR2 FQGNSA. CDR3 length: 13 amino acids. The CDR3 nucleotides read TGTGCCAGCAGCTCCGGACAGGGCCGGCCCCAGCATTTT. Residues: CASSSGQGRPQHF.

CDR3 sequence reads: CASSSRTSGGVLSQFF. In DNA form, the CDR3 reads TGCGCCAGCAGCTCACGGACTAGCGGGGGGGTCTTGTCCCAGTTCTTC. The rearrangement uses TRBV5-1 and TRBJ2-1; 15 bases are shared with TRBD2. The trim removed 3 bases at V and 13 bases at J, leaving 11 bases unmatched. The CDR3 contains 16 residues. Germline CDR1 reads SGHRS; CDR2 reads YFSETQ. The full variable domain, with the rest looked up from reference TRBV5-1 and TRBJ2-1, is KAGVTQTPRYLIKTRGQQVTLSCSPISGHRSVSWYQQTPGQGLQFLFEYFSETQRNKGNFPGRFSGRQFSNSRSEMNVSTLELGDSALYLCASSSRTSGGVLSQFFGPGTRLTVL.

The chain employs TRBV28 and TRBJ1-2; 9 nucleotides agree with TRBD1. The CDR3 contains 12 residues. Germline CDR1 is MDHEN and CDR2 is SYDVKM. With V trimmed by 3 bases and J by 8 bases, 1 base remained unmatched. The CDR3 protein is CASSLTGGGYTF. CDR3 sequence (DNA): TGTGCCAGCAGTTTGACAGGGGGAGGCTACACCTTC.

The chain uses TRBV5-1 and TRBJ2-1, with D perhaps matching TRBD2 (5 bases). This CDR3 has 13 residues. Looked up from germline, CDR1 is SGHRS and CDR2 is YFSETQ. Trimming removed 1 base from V and 14 bases from J, with 16 bases in between. CDR3 sequence: CASSLRRDSGEFF. The CDR3 region has the DNA TGCGCCAGCAGCTTGAGACGCGACTCCGGGGAGTTCTTC.

This clone was counted between two and nine times. The J gene is TRBJ1-2, the V gene TRBV6-1; D gene ambiguous. Germline V gives CDR1 MNHNS, CDR2 SASEGT. This CDR3 has 14 amino acids. Trimming cost V 1 base and J 4 bases, with 10 bases left between them. Written as DNA, the CDR3 is TGTGCCAGCAGTGAAGGGTCGGGGTCCTATGGCTACACCTTC. This codes for CASSEGSGSYGYTF.

This chain links TRBV6-4 with TRBJ2-3, with 7 bases lining up with TRBD2. Trimming removed 3 bases from V and 3 bases from J; junction bases left unmatched: 0. Germline V gene sequence: CDR1 MRHNA, CDR2 SNTAGT. The CDR3 is made up of 13 amino acids. DNA of the CDR3: TGTGCCAGCAGTGAGCGGGAGACAGATACGCAGTATTTT. It is translated as CASSERETDTQYF.

J is TRBJ1-2 and V is TRBV14; D is unresolved. Between the trimmed V and J ends, which lost 4 bases and 8 bases, there was a span of 14 bases. CDR1 and CDR2 from the germline V gene are SGHDN and FVKESK. The CDR3 loop spans 13 amino acids. Written as DNA, the CDR3 is TGTGCCAGCAGCCCCCAACAACGCTCCGGCTACACCTTC. It codes for CASSPQQRSGYTF. The full variable domain, with the rest looked up from reference TRBV14 and TRBJ1-2, is EAGVTQFPSHSVIEKGQTVTLRCDPISGHDNLYWYRRVMGKEIKFLLHFVKESKQDESGMPNNRFLAERTGGTYSTLKVQPAELEDSGVYFCASSPQQRSGYTFGSGTRLTVV.

V is TRBV7-2 and J is TRBJ2-5; possible D gene TRBD2, 6 bases. Germline values: CDR1 SGHTA, CDR2 FQGNSA. The CDR3 covers 14 residues. The V gene lost 5 bases and the J gene lost 2 bases, with 12 bases spanning the gap. The DNA of the CDR3 is TGTGCCAGCAGCATGGGGGGTAAACAAGAGACCCAGTACTTC. Its protein is CASSMGGKQETQYF.

J is TRBJ2-3 and V is TRBV9, with D tentatively TRBD1 (7 bases). The CDR3 totals 15 residues. Germline lookup yields CDR1 SGDLS and CDR2 YYNGEE. V lost 0 bases to trimming and J lost 6 bases, with 14 bases between them. Here the CDR3 reads CASSVDRGLADTQYF. CDR3 coding DNA: TGTGCCAGCAGCGTAGACAGGGGACTGGCGGATACGCAGTATTTT.

This chain connects TRBV29-1 to TRBJ1-2, with 9 positions matching TRBD1. Germline trimming cut 7 bases from V and 2 bases from J; bases unmatched to any gene: 2. This CDR3 comprises 12 residues. Germline V gene sequence: CDR1 SQVTM, CDR2 ANQGSEA. The CDR3 DNA reads TGCAGCGGGGACAGGGTAAACTATGGCTACACCTTC. Its translation is CSGDRVNYGYTF. Full variable domain (outside the CDR3, taken from reference TRBV29-1 and TRBJ1-2): SAVISQKPSRDICQRGTSLTIQCQVDSQVTMMFWYRQQPGQSLTLIATANQGSEATYESGFVIDKFPISRPNLTFSTLTVSNMSPEDSSIYLCSGDRVNYGYTFGSGTRLTVV.

This clone showed up just once. This chain uses TRBV6-1 with TRBJ2-7; D not resolved. The V gene's germline CDR1 is MNHNS and CDR2 SASEGT. Trimming took off 4 bases at V and 4 bases at J, with 11 bases between the two ends. The CDR3 runs to 13 residues. In nucleotides, the CDR3 is TGTGCCAGCAGTGCGAACACACCTTACGAGCAGTACTTC. Residues: CASSANTPYEQYF.